This TCR beta chain was profiled in a study of T-cell reconstitution after alpha-beta-depleted transplantation in children. Study outcomes and limitations: Among T cells one year after transplant, newly produced cells accounted for most counts and diversity. Expanded clones from the graft, numbering several hundred, reportedly supplied alpha-beta T cells about two months after transplant.

Molecular barcoding with unique molecular identifiers was used for the TCRbeta library. From the PCR reads, TCRdb called clonotypes with MiXCR, one entry per CDR3 protein. This repertoire shows fewer than 1 million distinct CDR3 sequences, approximately 15% found once; its top ten account for roughly 5%. Germline V gene sequence: CDR1 SGHVS, CDR2 FQNEAQ. V was clipped by 0 bases and J by 0 bases, with 27 bases between them. The CDR3 contains 21 residues. As to this clonotype: The antigen is undetermined.

The rearrangement links TRBV7-8 to TRBJ2-7; D is perhaps TRBD1 or TRBD2 (5 bases each). Sequenced here: PBMCs, mostly from graft donor cells, sampled 360 days after TCRalphabeta/CD19-depleted stem cell transplant. This sequence originates from a male patient younger than 18 who had a stem cell transplant for acute lymphoblastic leukemia, so the T cells may come from the graft donor. The CDR3: CASSLAHDRDGTSFSSYEQYF. The CDR3 bases are TGTGCCAGCAGCTTAGCACACGACCGGGACGGAACTTCATTTAGCTCCTACGAGCAGTACTTC. Full variable domain (rest looked up from reference TRBV7-8 and TRBJ2-7): GAGVSQSPRYKVAKRGQDVALRCDPISGHVSLFWYQQALGQGPEFLTYFQNEAQLDKSGLPSDRFFAERPEGSVSTLKIQRTQQEDSAVYLCASSLAHDRDGTSFSSYEQYFGPGTRLTVT.